One sample yielded the 26 T cell receptor beta chains listed below, sequenced in a study of CD4 T cells in relation to SARS-CoV-2 and coronaviruses. These receptors lack a known antigen. The unexposed donors gave CD4+ T cells in about 2010-2019, prior to COVID-19. The cells were cultured for around ten days before CD4+ T cells were isolated. The repertoire was sequenced with immunoSEQ multiplex PCR; TCRdb's copy has only in-frame clones and lacks some. The data show about 18,000 clones, 70% to 80% seen once. Source material: CD4+ T cells from PBMCs, cultured in vitro. These receptors were collected from a human donor in good health.

The gene calls are TRBV28 and TRBJ1-2; D unclear. The length of the CDR3 is 13 residues. V dropped 3 bases and J dropped 3 bases, with 8 bases sitting between them. From germline, CDR1 is MDHEN and CDR2 SYDVKM. As DNA, the CDR3 is TGTGCCAGCAGTTTTATTACAGACTATGGCTACACCTTC. Amino acid sequence: CASSFITDYGYTF.

V gene TRBV2 combines with J gene TRBJ2-5; D call uncertain. CDR3 length: 14 amino acids. Trimming pared 5 bases from V and 0 bases from J, leaving 10 bases between. Germline CDR1 is SNHLY and CDR2 is FYNNEI. CDR3 DNA sequence: TGTGCCAGCAGTCCAGGACGCAACCAAGAGACCCAGTACTTC. Its translation is CASSPGRNQETQYF.

The chain is built from TRBV4-2 and TRBJ1-2; possible D gene TRBD1, 6 bases. CDR1 LGHNA and CDR2 YNFKEQ come from the germline V gene. CDR3 length: 17 amino acids. The V end was cut by 1 base, the J end by 4 bases, with 19 bases between. CDR3 loop: CASSQGGGGAVGYGYTF. The DNA of the CDR3 is TGTGCCAGCAGCCAAGGGGGTGGGGGGGCGGTCGGCTATGGCTACACCTTC.

The chain carries TRBV30 and TRBJ1-1, with TRBD1 matching 7 bases. From germline, CDR1 is GTSNPN and CDR2 SVGIG (reference sequence). The CDR3 totals 13 residues. V trimming: 8 bases; J trimming: 5 bases; junction bases outside the gene matches: 11. As DNA, the CDR3 is TGTGCCGGAACCCGACAGGGAGGGACTGAAGCTTTCTTT. It is translated as CAGTRQGGTEAFF. Variable domain in full (rest from reference TRBV30 and TRBJ1-1): SQTIHQWPATLVQPVGSPLSLECTVEGTSNPNLYWYRQAAGRGLQLLFYSVGIGQISSEVPQNLSASRPQDRQFILSSKKLLLSDSGFYLCAGTRQGGTEAFFGQGTRLTVV.

The chain recombines TRBV5-6 with TRBJ1-5; 11 nucleotides align to TRBD1. Per the germline V gene, CDR1 is SGHDT and CDR2 is YYEEEE. V lost 3 bases to trimming and J lost 5 bases; unmatched junction nucleotides: 10. The CDR3 runs to 17 residues. The DNA of the CDR3 is TGTGCCAGCAGCTCCACGGGACAGGGGGGGAAACATCAGCCCCAGCATTTT. Translation gives CASSSTGQGGKHQPQHF. Using reference TRBV5-6 and TRBJ1-5 for the parts outside the CDR3, the full variable domain is DAGVTQSPTHLIKTRGQQVTLRCSPKSGHDTVSWYQQALGQGPQFIFQYYEEEERQRGNFPDRFSGHQFPNYSSELNVNALLLGDSALYLCASSSTGQGGKHQPQHFGDGTRLSIL.

The V call is TRBV24-1, the J call TRBJ2-7; D gene ambiguous. Germline lookup yields CDR1 KGHDR and CDR2 SFDVKD. This CDR3 has 17 amino acids. Trimming removed 4 bases at V and 3 bases at J, with 21 bases between. The CDR3 reads CATSDPRSRSNIYEQYF. As DNA, the CDR3 is TGTGCCACCAGTGACCCCCGTAGCAGGAGTAATATCTACGAGCAGTACTTC.

The rearrangement uses TRBV2 and TRBJ1-5, with D unclear. Germline CDR1 and CDR2: SNHLY and FYNNEI. Trimming left V 7 bases short and J 0 bases short, with 13 bases between. The CDR3 has 15 amino acids. For the CDR3, the DNA is TGTGCCAGCAACCCTACCGGGGTTAGCAATCAGCCCCAGCATTTT. Its protein is CASNPTGVSNQPQHF.

The chain employs TRBV6-5 and TRBJ2-2; weak D call: TRBD2 (6 bases). The CDR3 is made up of 13 amino acids. V was cut by 8 bases and J by 6 bases, with 13 bases left in between. In germline, CDR1 is MNHEY, CDR2 SVGAGI. CDR3 residues: CASYGGDAGELFF. In nucleotides, the CDR3 is TGTGCCAGCTATGGCGGGGACGCCGGGGAGCTGTTTTTT.

The chain carries TRBV29-1 and TRBJ1-1; D is ambiguous. The CDR3 has 11 residues. Germline CDR1 and CDR2: SQVTM and ANQGSEA. Trimming cost V 7 bases and J 6 bases, with 12 bases left between them. CDR3 residues: CSGLSWPEAFF. The CDR3, as DNA: TGCAGCGGATTAAGTTGGCCTGAAGCTTTCTTT.

The chain carries TRBV11-3 and TRBJ2-2; 7 bases are shared with TRBD2. CDR1 and CDR2 (germline): SGHNT, YENEEA. The CDR3 consists of 16 residues. V shed 3 bases and J 1 base; nucleotides not matched to a gene: 5. CDR3 DNA: TGTGCCAGCAGCTTGTATGCGGGGGTGAACACCGGGGAGCTGTTTTTT. This gives the protein CASSLYAGVNTGELFF.

The chain uses TRBV19 and TRBJ2-5, with 8 bases fitting TRBD1. Germline V gene sequence: CDR1 LNHDA, CDR2 SQIVND (reference sequence). The CDR3 extends over 14 amino acids. V trimming: 6 bases; J trimming: 2 bases; junction bases outside the gene matches: 5. The DNA for the CDR3 is TGTGCCAGTAGCCCGGGACAGGTTCAAGAGACCCAGTACTTC. Protein product: CASSPGQVQETQYF.

J is TRBJ2-1 and V is TRBV9; weak D call: TRBD1 (7 bases). This CDR3 is 14 amino acids long. V was cut by 3 bases and J by 5 bases, with 12 bases left in between. Germline CDR1 is SGDLS and CDR2 is YYNGEE. The CDR3 DNA reads as TGTGCCAGCAGCGGGACAGGAGGGGACAATGAGCAGTTCTTC. It codes for CASSGTGGDNEQFF.

The chain has TRBV9 and TRBJ1-1, with 7 bases lining up with TRBD1. CDR3 length equals 15 residues. V shed 3 bases and J 5 bases; nucleotides not matched to a gene: 10. Germline CDR1 and CDR2: SGDLS and YYNGEE. The CDR3, as DNA: TGTGCCAGCAGCGCGCAGACAGGGAGAACAACTGAAGCTTTCTTT. As protein: CASSAQTGRTTEAFF.

The gene calls are TRBV29-1 and TRBJ2-3; 8 bases map to TRBD1. The trim removed 5 bases at V and 3 bases at J, leaving 4 bases unmatched. The CDR3 is 13 residues long. CDR1 SQVTM and CDR2 ANQGSEA come from the germline V gene. CDR3 nucleotides: TGCAGCGTTCGCCGGGACAGGACAGATACGCAGTATTTT. Its translation is CSVRRDRTDTQYF.

The chain combines TRBV12-5 with TRBJ1-6, with 9 bases aligning to TRBD1. V trimming: 0 bases; J trimming: 7 bases; junction bases outside the gene matches: 4. CDR1 and CDR2 (germline): LGHNT, FRNRAP. CDR3 length equals 16 residues. CDR3 nucleotides: TGTGCTAGTGGTTTGGTACAGGGGGCGTCCAATTCACCCCTCCACTTT. Residues: CASGLVQGASNSPLHF.

This clone was picked up one time. The chain carries TRBV5-1 and TRBJ2-3; D is possibly TRBD1 (5 bases). Germline V gives CDR1 SGHRS, CDR2 YFSETQ. The CDR3 is 15 amino acids. Trimming took off 5 bases at V and 0 bases at J, with 13 bases between the two ends. CDR3 region: CASSPTDDSTDTQYF. The DNA for the CDR3 is TGCGCCAGCAGTCCGACAGACGATAGCACAGATACGCAGTATTTT.

This rearrangement joins TRBV29-1 to TRBJ1-2, with TRBD1 as a possible D gene (6 bases). The V gene's germline CDR1 is SQVTM and CDR2 ANQGSEA. The CDR3 is 13 residues long. V gave up 0 bases and J gave up 8 bases, with 13 bases separating them. The DNA for the CDR3 is TGCAGCGTTGAAGATCATGGGGGGCGCGGCTACACCTTC. It specifies CSVEDHGGRGYTF.

This chain links TRBV12-3 or TRBV12-4 with TRBJ2-3; D remains unclear. CDR3 length: 13 residues. The ends were cut back, 6 bases at V and 5 bases at J, with 12 bases in the middle. DNA of the CDR3: TGTGCCAGCAGCTTTCGGGTAGGAGATACGCAGTATTTT. This translates into CASSFRVGDTQYF.

This clone was observed a handful of times. This chain joins TRBV20-1 and TRBJ2-1, with 13 bases identical to TRBD2. There are 19 residues in the CDR3. J lost 2 bases, V lost 3 bases, and 13 bases had no gene match. Germline V gives CDR1 DFQATT, CDR2 SNEGSKA (reference sequence). This CDR3 reads CSASSVPGLAGWTYNEQFF. The DNA for the CDR3 is TGCAGTGCTAGTTCGGTCCCGGGACTAGCGGGATGGACCTACAATGAGCAGTTCTTC.

The chain is built from TRBV29-1 and TRBJ1-1, with D perhaps matching TRBD1 (5 bases). The V and J ends lost 7 bases and 0 bases respectively, with 15 bases between them. This CDR3 has 14 residues. Germline V gene lookup returns CDR1 SQVTM and CDR2 ANQGSEA. This CDR3 is CSANAGTLNTEAFF. The DNA for the CDR3 is TGCAGCGCTAACGCCGGGACCCTGAACACTGAAGCTTTCTTT. Combining the CDR3 with reference TRBV29-1 and TRBJ1-1 gives the whole variable domain SAVISQKPSRDICQRGTSLTIQCQVDSQVTMMFWYRQQPGQSLTLIATANQGSEATYESGFVIDKFPISRPNLTFSTLTVSNMSPEDSSIYLCSANAGTLNTEAFFGQGTRLTVV.

This chain connects TRBV10-3 to TRBJ1-6; D remains unclear. The length of the CDR3 is 13 residues. Germline CDR1 ENHRY, CDR2 SYGVKD. The germline V and J ends were trimmed by 2 bases and 10 bases, with 9 bases remaining between them. In DNA, the CDR3 is TGTGCCATCAGTGAGAATAGCGGATCACCCCTCCACTTT. Its protein is CAISENSGSPLHF.

The rearrangement uses TRBV18 and TRBJ2-7, with 7 positions matching TRBD2. CDR3 length: 15 amino acids. Germline values: CDR1 KGHSH, CDR2 LQKENI. Unmatched junction bases numbered 5, after V lost 0 bases and J lost 3 bases. CDR3 residues: CASSPPGTGGYEQYF. The CDR3 DNA sequence: TGTGCCAGCTCACCACCGGGGACGGGGGGCTACGAGCAGTACTTC.

A single count supports this clone. CDR3 sequence (DNA): TGTGCCAGCAGCCAATCCGCAGGGAGGTTCGTGGAGACCCAGTACTTC. This translates into CASSQSAGRFVETQYF. This chain links TRBV14 with TRBJ2-5; maybe TRBD2 (6 bases). The CDR3 loop spans 16 amino acids. Germline V gives CDR1 SGHDN, CDR2 FVKESK. The germline V and J ends were trimmed by 2 bases and 5 bases, with 18 bases remaining between them.

This clone came up a few times. This chain links TRBV15 with TRBJ2-3; weak D call: TRBD1 (5 bases). Per germline, CDR1 LNHNV and CDR2 YYDKDF (reference sequence). Trimming took off 5 bases at V and 5 bases at J, with 17 bases between the two ends. This CDR3 is built from 15 residues. CDR3 protein: CATSGRTGGGDTQYF. Here the CDR3 DNA reads TGTGCCACCAGCGGACGAACAGGTGGTGGAGATACGCAGTATTTT.

The chain employs TRBV5-1 and TRBJ2-1, with a weak D call TRBD1 (5 bases). Per the germline V gene, CDR1 is SGHRS and CDR2 is YFSETQ. The CDR3 spans 15 residues. Trimming took off 2 bases at V and 6 bases at J, with 15 bases between the two ends. The CDR3 is CASSFGQGVPNEQFF. For the CDR3, the DNA is TGCGCCAGCAGCTTTGGGCAGGGTGTCCCCAATGAGCAGTTCTTC.

The J gene is TRBJ2-2, the V gene TRBV5-6, with D maybe TRBD2 (6 bases). This CDR3 region has 13 residues. Germline V gene sequence: CDR1 SGHDT, CDR2 YYEEEE. Trimming left V 4 bases short and J 6 bases short, with 10 bases between. The CDR3 protein is CASSGTGAGELFF. CDR3 nucleotide sequence: TGTGCCAGCAGCGGGACGGGGGCCGGGGAGCTGTTTTTT.